This T cell receptor (beta chain) was sequenced for a study of T-cell reconstitution after alpha-beta-depleted transplantation in children. Unique molecular identifiers tagged the TCRbeta library. One entry per CDR3 protein, called by TCRdb with MiXCR from the PCR reads. The sample contains around 670,000 distinct CDR3 sequences, approximately 14% of which appear only once. The germline CDR1 and CDR2 sequences are DFQATT and SNEGSKA (reference sequence). The CDR3 loop spans 12 amino acids. V lost 3 bases and J lost 5, with 8 bases in between. This clonotype was recorded at least ten times. This specimen consisted of PBMCs, obtained before TCRalphabeta/CD19-depleted stem cell transplant. This chain joins TRBV20-1 and TRBJ1-5; no definite D call. The receptor was derived from a girl aged 2 to 9 with congenital amegakaryocytic thrombocytopenia, due to receive a stem cell transplant. The CDR3, as DNA: TGCAGTGCTAGCAGGTTGGATCAGCCCCAGCATTTT. It yields the protein CSASRLDQPQHF.